A selection of T cell receptor beta chains follows, all from one sample in a study of cytomegalovirus exposure and HLA in healthy donors. Sequenced by immunoSEQ multiplex PCR; TCRdb stores in-frame clones only, minus some. The data hold about 120,000 clones, with roughly 87% observed a single time. Sequencing was performed on PBMCs. The receptor source for this set is a woman aged 18-29 years in good health and CMV-seronegative. Both conserved end residues are part of each CDR3. The D gene is left open where the match is weak. Not all rows give a size; the values are once, few, many and, for expanded clones, a class.

-	TRBV28	-	TRBJ2-5	TGTGCCAGCAGTCTCGGACCTGATCCACAGGGTGGAGAGACCCAGTACTTC	CASSLGPDPQGGETQYF
-	TRBV4-3	TRBD1	TRBJ1-4	TGCGCCAGCAGCCAAGATGGGGACAGGGGGGAAAAAACTAATGAAAAACTGTTTTTT	CASSQDGDRGEKTNEKLFF
-	TRBV5-1	TRBD2	TRBJ2-3	TGCGCCAGCAGGGTAGCGGGGGTCACAGATACGCAGTATTTT	CASRVAGVTDTQYF
-	TRBV27	TRBD1	TRBJ2-7	TGTGCCAGCTCGCATAAGGACAGGGGCTACGAGCAGTACTTC	CASSHKDRGYEQYF
-	TRBV11-3	-	TRBJ1-1	TGTGCCAGCAGCTTAGATCAACGCCCTACAGGGATGAACACTGAAGCTTTCTTT	CASSLDQRPTGMNTEAFF
-	TRBV27	-	TRBJ1-2	TGTGCCAGCAGTCGGGGGGCAGATGGGGGCTACACCTTC	CASSRGADGGYTF
-	TRBV4-1	TRBD1	TRBJ1-2	TGCGCCAGCAGCCACCCGGGACAGGGAAGCTATGGCTACACCTTC	CASSHPGQGSYGYTF
-	TRBV29-1	-	TRBJ1-1	TGCAGCGTTGACCAGGGCCTACCGAACACTGAAGCTTTCTTT	CSVDQGLPNTEAFF
-	TRBV7-3	TRBD2	TRBJ2-2	TGTGCCAGCAGCGAAAAAGTGGCCCGACTAGCGGTCAACACCGGGGAGCTGTTTTTT	CASSEKVARLAVNTGELFF
-	TRBV7-8	TRBD2	TRBJ2-7	TGTGCCAGCAGCGCAACCGGGACTAGCTCCTACGAGCAGTACTTC	CASSATGTSSYEQYF
-	TRBV5-1	-	TRBJ2-2	TGCGCCAGCAGCTTCAGCGGGGAGCTGTTTTTT	CASSFSGELFF
once	TRBV5-1	-	TRBJ2-5	TGCGCCAGCAGCTTGTCGGGACTGGCGGGGGCCCAAGAGACCCAGTACTTC	CASSLSGLAGAQETQYF
-	TRBV4-2	-	TRBJ1-2	TGTGCCAGCAGAAACACAGGGATGGCTAACTATGGCTACACCTTC	CASRNTGMANYGYTF
-	TRBV6-5	-	TRBJ2-3	TGTGCCACCCGGGACTCTCCGGGTGATACGCAGTATTTT	CATRDSPGDTQYF
-	TRBV5-4	TRBD2	TRBJ2-7	TGTGCCAGCAGCTGGGGAGGGTTGGCAGGCACAGACTACGAGCAGTACTTC	CASSWGGLAGTDYEQYF
-	TRBV6-5	-	TRBJ2-7	TGTGCCAGCACCTACTCCCCGAGCTCCTACGAGCAGTACTTC	CASTYSPSSYEQYF
-	TRBV19	-	TRBJ1-1	TGTGCCAGCTTGGGGGCAATGAACACTGAAGCTTTCTTT	CASLGAMNTEAFF
-	TRBV28	-	TRBJ2-1	TGTGCCAGCAGTTCAGACTCTTACAATGAGCAGTTCTTC	CASSSDSYNEQFF
-	TRBV6-5	-	TRBJ1-1	TGTGCCAGCAGTTATTCCAGGGTGATGAACACTGAAGCTTTCTTT	CASSYSRVMNTEAFF
-	TRBV4-2	TRBD2	TRBJ2-2	TGTGCCAGCAATAGCGGGAGGGACACCGGGGAGCTGTTTTTT	CASNSGRDTGELFF
-	TRBV11-2	-	TRBJ1-3	TGTGCCAGCAGCCTAAACAGGGTTAGCTCTGGAAACACCATATATTTT	CASSLNRVSSGNTIYF
-	TRBV4-1	-	TRBJ2-5	TGCGCCAGCAGTCCAACCCCCCGCAGGGGCGAAGAGACCCAGTACTTC	CASSPTPRRGEETQYF
-	TRBV6-5	-	TRBJ1-5	TGTGCCAGCAGTTACTCGGGCTCCTTCAATCAGCCCCAGCATTTT	CASSYSGSFNQPQHF
-	TRBV7-2	-	TRBJ2-7	TGTGCCAGCAGCTTTTCGGAGAATTACGCCTACGAGCAGTACTTC	CASSFSENYAYEQYF
-	TRBV10-3	-	TRBJ1-5	TGTGCCATCAGTGAATCTATAGGGGTCCTCAATCAGCCCCAGCATTTT	CAISESIGVLNQPQHF
-	TRBV5-1	-	TRBJ1-1	TGCGCCAGCAGGCCACAGGGACCAAACACTGAAGCTTTCTTT	CASRPQGPNTEAFF
-	TRBV28	-	TRBJ2-5	TGTGCCAGCAGTTTATTCGGTGGCGGTGTAGAGACCCAGTACTTC	CASSLFGGGVETQYF
-	TRBV10-1	TRBD1	TRBJ1-5	TGCGCCAGCAGGACAGGGGCGGGGGATCAGCCCCAGCATTTT	CASRTGAGDQPQHF
-	TRBV7-3	-	TRBJ1-3	TGTGCCAGCAGCCCCGGACAGGGAAACACCATATATTTT	CASSPGQGNTIYF
-	TRBV2	TRBD2	TRBJ2-2	TGTGCCAGCAGCGGAAGAATTGGGACTAGCGGGGAGCTGTTTTTT	CASSGRIGTSGELFF
-	TRBV7-8	-	TRBJ2-7	TGTGCCAGCAGCGCGGGACGGACAACCTACGAGCAGTACTTC	CASSAGRTTYEQYF
-	TRBV7-7	TRBD2	TRBJ2-1	TGTGCTAGCAGCTTGAGCGGGGGGGCGTCCTACAATGAGCAGTTCTTC	CASSLSGGASYNEQFF
-	TRBV5-1	-	TRBJ1-6	TGCGCCAGCAGCTTGGGGATGGTGGAGGATAATTCACCCCTCCACTTT	CASSLGMVEDNSPLHF
-	TRBV4-2	-	TRBJ2-7	TGTGCCAGCAGCCAAGGAGGAAGCTCCTACGAGCAGTACTTC	CASSQGGSSYEQYF
-	TRBV30	TRBD1	TRBJ2-5	TGTGCCTGGAGTGTGACAGGGGGAGAGACCCAGTACTTC	CAWSVTGGETQYF
-	TRBV7-9	TRBD1	TRBJ2-5	TGTGCCAGCAGCACCGGGACAGGGGATGGGAAGACCCAGTACTTC	CASSTGTGDGKTQYF
-	TRBV9	-	TRBJ1-2	TGTGCCAGCAGCTCATCCATTATGGGGCGGGGTGGCTACACCTTC	CASSSSIMGRGGYTF
-	TRBV29-1	-	TRBJ2-2	TGCAGCGTTGGCGGGGGCGCTATAAACACCGGGGAGCTGTTTTTT	CSVGGGAINTGELFF
-	TRBV7-2	TRBD1	TRBJ1-2	TGTGCCAGCAGCTTAGCCGGACAGGGGGATCGAGGCTACACCTTC	CASSLAGQGDRGYTF
-	TRBV6-6	TRBD1	TRBJ1-2	TGTGCCAGCAGAGGGGACAGGCCCCGTGGTAACTATGGCTACACCTTC	CASRGDRPRGNYGYTF
-	TRBV7-2	-	TRBJ1-3	TGTGCCAGCAGCGTACCAGGGTTCTCTGGAAACACCATATATTTT	CASSVPGFSGNTIYF
-	TRBV30	-	TRBJ2-7	TGTGCCTGGAGTAACCTCCGACAGTACGAGCAGTACTTC	CAWSNLRQYEQYF
-	TRBV2	-	TRBJ1-1	TGTGCCAGCAGGCTAGACAGAATAAGTAACACTGAAGCTTTCTTT	CASRLDRISNTEAFF
-	TRBV9	-	TRBJ2-2	TGTGCCAGCAGCTCCCAGGGTCTGAACACCGGGGAGCTGTTTTTT	CASSSQGLNTGELFF
once	TRBV6-1	-	TRBJ1-4	TGTGCCAGCAGTGAAGTGGTAGCAACTAATGAAAAACTGTTTTTT	CASSEVVATNEKLFF
-	TRBV11-2	-	TRBJ2-1	TGTGCCAGCAGCCTTTCCTACAGGGATACTGAGCAGTTCTTC	CASSLSYRDTEQFF
-	TRBV7-9	TRBD1	TRBJ2-6	TGTGCCAGCAGCTTTAGTCAGGGGGCGGCTGGGGCCAACGTCCTGACTTTC	CASSFSQGAAGANVLTF
once	TRBV28	-	TRBJ1-5	TGTGCCAGCAGTTTTCCCCCCCGCACAGGTCACAATCAGCCCCAGCATTTT	CASSFPPRTGHNQPQHF
-	TRBV27	TRBD1	TRBJ1-2	TGTGCCAGCAGTTTACGTTATTGGGACAGTCGCTACACCAACTATGGCTACACCTTC	CASSLRYWDSRYTNYGYTF
-	TRBV6-6	-	TRBJ2-7	TGTGCCAGCAGTTACTCCCAGGGGTACGAGCAGTACTTC	CASSYSQGYEQYF
-	TRBV28	-	TRBJ2-7	TGTGCCAGCAGTGGGGGACACTTGACCTACGAGCAGTACTTC	CASSGGHLTYEQYF
-	TRBV5-6	TRBD1	TRBJ1-2	TGTGCCAGCAGCTTGAGGGGGCTTGCCTATGGCTACACCTTC	CASSLRGLAYGYTF